One and the same sample provided the 21 T cell receptor beta chains below, sequenced in a study of T cell responses to AZD1222 COVID-19 vaccine. Data came from immunoSEQ multiplex PCR; TCRdb stores just in-frame clones and leaves some out. In the table there are some 170,000 clones, roughly 94% of which are singletons. The specimen comprised peripheral blood, sampled 28 days after the second AZD1222 dose. These receptors all come from an adult who received the AZD1222 COVID-19 vaccine.

The chain links TRBV7-2 to TRBJ1-5, with a tentative D call TRBD1 (5 bases). Germline assignment: CDR1 SGHTA and CDR2 FQGNSA. V was shortened by 1 base and J by 3 bases, with 13 bases between the two germline ends. The CDR3 runs to 16 residues. CDR3 region: CASSLGGSGDNQPQHF. In DNA form, the CDR3 reads TGTGCCAGCAGCTTAGGGGGGTCGGGCGACAATCAGCCCCAGCATTTT.

The chain uses TRBV18 and TRBJ1-1, with D unresolved. V was shortened by 1 base and J by 6 bases, with 12 bases between the two germline ends. Per the germline V gene, CDR1 is KGHSH and CDR2 is LQKENI. This CDR3 contains 14 residues. CDR3 in DNA: TGTGCCAGCTCACCACAAAGCGTTTGGGCTGAAGCTTTCTTT. Translated, it gives CASSPQSVWAEAFF.

The table lists this clone with a count of one. The rearrangement links TRBV3-1 (or the pseudogene TRBV3-2) to TRBJ2-5; the D gene is possibly TRBD1 (6 bases). Germline loops: CDR1 LGHDT, CDR2 YNNKEL (reference sequence). V gave up 0 bases and J gave up 0 bases, with 17 bases separating them. This CDR3 is built from 18 residues. Here the CDR3 DNA reads TGTGCCAGCAGCCAAGATAGTCCGGGACAACTGTACCAAGAGACCCAGTACTTC. It codes for CASSQDSPGQLYQETQYF.

The chain links TRBV7-8 to TRBJ1-1; tentative D call: TRBD1 (5 bases). Germline values: CDR1 SGHVS, CDR2 FQNEAQ. This CDR3 is 15 amino acids long. Trimming removed 5 bases from V and 0 bases from J, with 13 bases in between. As DNA, the CDR3 is TGTGCCAGCAGCCCGACGGGGCGGATGAACACTGAAGCTTTCTTT. It encodes CASSPTGRMNTEAFF.

This clone was observed a single time. This chain connects TRBV12-3 or TRBV12-4 to TRBJ1-3, with D possibly matching TRBD1 (6 bases). This CDR3 contains 13 residues. The V gene lost 3 bases and the J gene lost 7 bases, with 10 bases spanning the gap. CDR3 nucleotides: TGTGCCAGCAGTTTGGGGGGCTGGAACACCATATATTTT. It encodes CASSLGGWNTIYF.

The chain carries TRBV5-6 and TRBJ2-7; TRBD2 matches at 11 bases. Trimming removed 3 bases from V and 3 bases from J; junction bases left unmatched: 5. The CDR3 runs to 15 residues. Germline V CDR1 and CDR2: SGHDT, YYEEEE. This CDR3 is CASSSTGTSGYEQYF. The CDR3 DNA reads TGTGCCAGCAGCTCGACCGGGACTAGCGGCTACGAGCAGTACTTC.

This clone was observed a handful of times. The gene calls are TRBV27 and TRBJ1-4; perhaps TRBD1 as D (5 bases). The V gene lost 0 bases and the J gene lost 8 bases, with 19 bases spanning the gap. This CDR3 spans 17 amino acids. The germline V gene encodes CDR1 MNHEY and CDR2 SMNVEV (reference sequence). This CDR3 reads CASSLSGPLGPGEKLFF. CDR3 sequence (DNA): TGTGCCAGCAGTTTATCGGGCCCACTGGGGCCCGGGGAAAAACTGTTTTTT.

V and J are TRBV6-5 and TRBJ1-5, with D hard to call. The germline V and J ends were trimmed by 5 bases and 3 bases, with 5 bases remaining between them. This CDR3 has 12 amino acids. Germline V gene lookup returns CDR1 MNHEY and CDR2 SVGAGI. The CDR3 region has the DNA TGTGCCAGCAGTACCTCCAATCAGCCCCAGCATTTT. This sequence encodes CASSTSNQPQHF.

V gene TRBV6-5 combines with J gene TRBJ1-1; 12 bases map to TRBD1. The CDR3 length is 14 residues. Germline V gene data show CDR1 as MNHEY and CDR2 as SVGAGI. Unmatched junction bases numbered 5, after V lost 7 bases and J lost 5 bases. CDR3 loop: CASTGTGGLTEAFF. In nucleotides, the CDR3 is TGTGCCAGCACGGGGACAGGGGGCTTGACTGAAGCTTTCTTT.

The chain is built from TRBV11-3 and TRBJ1-1, with D maybe TRBD1 (5 bases). This CDR3 region has 15 residues. Germline V lookup: CDR1 SGHNT, CDR2 YENEEA. Between the trimmed V and J ends, which lost 5 bases and 0 bases, there was a span of 13 bases. CDR3 loop: CASSTTGRMNTEAFF. For the CDR3, the DNA is TGTGCCAGCAGCACCACGGGACGGATGAACACTGAAGCTTTCTTT.

This sequence joins TRBV5-1 and TRBJ1-2; 10 bases map to TRBD1. The CDR3 has 15 residues. Trimming took 2 bases from V and 6 from J; bases not matched to a gene: 7. The germline V gene has CDR1 SGHRS and CDR2 YFSETQ. This CDR3 reads CASSFSTGGLHGYTF. The CDR3 DNA follows: TGCGCCAGCAGCTTTTCGACAGGGGGCTTACATGGCTACACCTTC.

V is TRBV12-3 or TRBV12-4 and J is TRBJ1-1; D gene ambiguous. CDR3 length equals 13 residues. V dropped 3 bases and J dropped 2 bases, with 7 bases sitting between them. CDR3 residues: CASSFYLNTEAFF. Here the CDR3 DNA reads TGTGCCAGCAGTTTTTATCTCAACACTGAAGCTTTCTTT.

This sequence joins TRBV3-1 (or the pseudogene TRBV3-2) and TRBJ1-1; unclear D gene. This CDR3 spans 14 amino acids. Germline assignment: CDR1 LGHDT and CDR2 YNNKEL (reference sequence). The V and J ends lost 0 bases and 8 bases respectively, with 13 bases between them. The CDR3 nucleotides are TGTGCCAGCAGCCAAGATCCCGGTACAAGGGAAGCTTTCTTT. The encoded protein is CASSQDPGTREAFF.

On this clone: Other nucleotide sequences from this sample produce the same CDR3. The J gene is TRBJ1-5, the V gene TRBV2; D is undetermined. From germline, CDR1 is SNHLY and CDR2 FYNNEI. The V gene lost 6 bases and the J gene lost 0 bases, with 6 bases spanning the gap. The CDR3 is 13 residues long. The CDR3 is CASRRDSNQPQHF. As DNA, the CDR3 is TGTGCCAGCAGAAGGGATAGCAATCAGCCCCAGCATTTT.

The chain combines TRBV27 with TRBJ1-6; no clear D. The CDR3 consists of 14 residues. Germline V gene sequence: CDR1 MNHEY, CDR2 SMNVEV (reference sequence). V was pared by 3 bases and J by 8 bases, with 11 bases between. In nucleotides, the CDR3 is TGTGCCAGCAGTTTTCAAGGGAGGCATTCACCCCTCCACTTT. Its protein product is CASSFQGRHSPLHF.

The chain uses TRBV5-5 and TRBJ1-2; D remains unclear. V lost 0 bases and J 5 bases, leaving 11 bases between the germline ends. This CDR3 has 14 amino acids. The germline CDR1 and CDR2 sequences are SGHKS and YYEKEE (reference sequence). The CDR3 sequence is CASSLVQLTYGYTF. Here the CDR3 DNA reads TGTGCCAGCAGCTTGGTTCAGCTAACTTATGGCTACACCTTC.

This clone was observed a single time. V usage is TRBV7-6 and J usage is TRBJ2-3; 8 bases are shared with TRBD2. This CDR3 contains 15 residues. The germline CDR1 and CDR2 sequences are SGHVS and FNYEAQ. Trimming cost V 1 base and J 4 bases; bases outside gene matches: 4. DNA for the CDR3: TGTGCCAGCAGCTTAGTTCGGGGGGGATCAGATACGCAGTATTTT. It translates to CASSLVRGGSDTQYF.

The J gene is TRBJ1-5, the V gene TRBV12-3 or TRBV12-4, with D maybe TRBD1 (5 bases). The CDR3 covers 11 residues. The V end lost 3 bases, the J end lost 9 bases, and 6 bases lay between the germline ends. The DNA of the CDR3 is TGTGCCAGCAGTTTTGGGGGGCCCCAGCATTTT. Amino acids: CASSFGGPQHF.

The V call is TRBV15, the J call TRBJ1-1, with 10 bases matching TRBD1. The CDR3 loop spans 14 amino acids. With 6 bases clipped from V and 8 bases from J, the junction kept 9 bases outside the gene matches. The V gene's germline CDR1 is LNHNV and CDR2 YYDKDF (reference sequence). This CDR3 reads CATRLNGDRGEAFF. CDR3 DNA sequence: TGTGCCACCAGGCTTAATGGGGACAGGGGCGAAGCTTTCTTT.

This rearrangement joins TRBV5-5 to TRBJ1-1; D gene unclear. The CDR3 is made up of 17 amino acids. Per germline, CDR1 SGHKS and CDR2 YYEKEE (reference sequence). The V and J ends lost 1 base and 0 bases respectively, with 16 bases between them. The CDR3 DNA is TGTGCCAGCAGCTTGTATCTCCAGCGGGCCTTGAACACTGAAGCTTTCTTT. Translation: CASSLYLQRALNTEAFF.

The rearrangement uses TRBV5-6 and TRBJ2-2; tentatively, D is TRBD2 (5 bases). The V gene lost 7 bases and the J gene lost 5 bases, with 12 bases spanning the gap. There are 13 residues in the CDR3. The V gene's germline CDR1 is SGHDT and CDR2 YYEEEE. The CDR3 DNA is TGTGCCAGCCTTTCGAGGGTAACCGGGGAGCTGTTTTTT. Translated: CASLSRVTGELFF.